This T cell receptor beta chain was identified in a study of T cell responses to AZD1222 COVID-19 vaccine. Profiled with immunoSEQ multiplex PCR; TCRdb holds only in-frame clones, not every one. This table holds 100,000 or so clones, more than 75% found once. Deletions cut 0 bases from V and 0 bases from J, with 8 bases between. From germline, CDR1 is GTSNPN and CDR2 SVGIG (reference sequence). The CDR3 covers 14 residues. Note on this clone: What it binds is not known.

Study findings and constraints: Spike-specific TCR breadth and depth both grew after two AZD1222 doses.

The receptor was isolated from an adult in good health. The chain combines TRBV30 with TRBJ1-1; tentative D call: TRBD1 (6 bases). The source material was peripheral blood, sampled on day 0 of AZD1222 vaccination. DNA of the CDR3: TGTGCCTGGAGTGTATCAGGGGTGAACACTGAAGCTTTCTTT. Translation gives CAWSVSGVNTEAFF.